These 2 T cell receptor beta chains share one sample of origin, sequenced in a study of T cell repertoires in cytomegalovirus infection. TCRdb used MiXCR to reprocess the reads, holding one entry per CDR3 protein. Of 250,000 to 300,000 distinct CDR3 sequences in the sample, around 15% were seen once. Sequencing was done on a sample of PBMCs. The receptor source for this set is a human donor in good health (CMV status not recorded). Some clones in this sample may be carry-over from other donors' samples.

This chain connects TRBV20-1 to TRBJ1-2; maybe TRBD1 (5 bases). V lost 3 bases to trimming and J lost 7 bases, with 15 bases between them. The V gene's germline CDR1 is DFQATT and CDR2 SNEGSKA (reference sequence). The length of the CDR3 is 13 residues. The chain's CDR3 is CSASQGRGAGYTF. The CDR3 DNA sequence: TGCAGTGCTAGTCAGGGCCGAGGGGCTGGCTACACCTTC.

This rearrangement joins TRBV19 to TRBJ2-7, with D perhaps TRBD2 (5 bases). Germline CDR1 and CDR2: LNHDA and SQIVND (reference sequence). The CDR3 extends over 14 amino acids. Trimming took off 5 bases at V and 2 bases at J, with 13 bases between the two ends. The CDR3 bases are TGTGCCAGTAGTCGGACGGGATCTACCTACGAGCAGTACTTC. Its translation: CASSRTGSTYEQYF.